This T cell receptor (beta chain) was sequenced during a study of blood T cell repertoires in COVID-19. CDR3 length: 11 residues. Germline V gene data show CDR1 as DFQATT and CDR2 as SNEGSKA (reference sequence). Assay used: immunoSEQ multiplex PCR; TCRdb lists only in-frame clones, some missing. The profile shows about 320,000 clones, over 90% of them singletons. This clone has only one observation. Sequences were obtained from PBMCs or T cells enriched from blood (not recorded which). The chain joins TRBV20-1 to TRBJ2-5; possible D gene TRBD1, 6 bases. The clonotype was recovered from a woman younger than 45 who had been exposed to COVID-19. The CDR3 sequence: CRGAVGETQYF. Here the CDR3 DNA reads TGCAGGGGGGCGGTCGGAGAGACCCAGTACTTC.